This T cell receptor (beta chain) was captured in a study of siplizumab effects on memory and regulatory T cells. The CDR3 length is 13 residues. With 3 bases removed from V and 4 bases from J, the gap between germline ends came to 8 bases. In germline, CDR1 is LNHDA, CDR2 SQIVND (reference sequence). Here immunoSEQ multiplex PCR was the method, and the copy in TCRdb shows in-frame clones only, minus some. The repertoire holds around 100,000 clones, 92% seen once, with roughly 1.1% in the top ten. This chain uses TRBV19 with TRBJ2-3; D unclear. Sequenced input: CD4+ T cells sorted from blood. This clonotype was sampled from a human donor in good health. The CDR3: CASSISLADTQYF. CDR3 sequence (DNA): TGTGCCAGTAGTATCAGTTTGGCAGATACGCAGTATTTT.